This section outlines one T cell receptor beta chain sequence together with its context. Its antigen is as yet unknown. These data are taken from a study of immune evolution from preneoplasia to lung adenocarcinoma. Study-wide findings and caveats: Normal lung had the highest top T cell clone frequencies. Later-stage lesions seemingly showed higher T cell density and diversity than normal lung. Compared with EGFR-mutant or double wild-type lesions, KRAS-mutant nodules were more clonal.

The protocol was immunoSEQ multiplex PCR, while the TCRdb copy is restricted to in-frame clones and leaves out a portion. The sample carries 9,500 to 10,000 clones, around 80% recorded once. Macro-dissection enriched premalignant or tumor cells before nucleic acid extraction. The source is an older person with lung adenocarcinoma. Some clones in this sample may be carry-over from other donors' samples. The specimen was FFPE minimally invasive lung adenocarcinoma tissue.

The CDR3 DNA reads TGTGCCTGGAGTCGCCTCGGACAGCCGAACACTGAAGCTTTCTTT. Amino acids: CAWSRLGQPNTEAFF. This chain connects TRBV30 to TRBJ1-1; a possible D gene is TRBD1 (6 bases). Trimming left V 2 bases short and J 1 base short, with 14 bases between. Germline CDR1 GTSNPN, CDR2 SVGIG (reference sequence). The CDR3 spans 15 residues. The whole variable domain, filled in from reference TRBV30 and TRBJ1-1, reads SQTIHQWPATLVQPVGSPLSLECTVEGTSNPNLYWYRQAAGRGLQLLFYSVGIGQISSEVPQNLSASRPQDRQFILSSKKLLLSDSGFYLCAWSRLGQPNTEAFFGQGTRLTVV.